The entry below gives a single T cell receptor beta chain sequence along with its context. Its antigen remains unidentified. The CDR3 contains 19 residues. V was shortened by 4 bases and J by 1 base, with 24 bases between the two germline ends. CDR1 is SGHDT, CDR2 YYEEEE, per germline. These data are taken from a study of T cell responses to AZD1222 COVID-19 vaccine. Notes on the study in general: After two AZD1222 doses, spike-specific TCR breadth and depth rose versus day 0.

Libraries were prepared by immunoSEQ multiplex PCR; TCRdb keeps only in-frame clonotypes and omits some of them. The sample includes around 190,000 clones, approximately 92% of them seen just once. The chain recombines TRBV5-6 with TRBJ1-3; TRBD1 is a possible D gene (5 bases). The sample was peripheral blood, taken on day 0 of AZD1222 vaccination. This TCR came from an adult in good health. CDR3 DNA sequence: TGTGCCAGCAGCCGTCGTAGCAGGGCCATCAAGCTTTCTGGAAACACCATATATTTT. This encodes CASSRRSRAIKLSGNTIYF.